Each of the 16 T cell receptor beta chains below was sequenced from the same sample in a study of long-term antiretroviral therapy in people with HIV. The assay used was immunoSEQ (version v3.0), run at survey level. Method: immunoSEQ multiplex PCR; TCRdb's copy keeps in-frame clones and lacks some. The table lists approximately 35,000 clones, 90% to 95% of them singletons. Here the sequenced sample was unsorted PBMCs, taken about 5.1 years after starting antiretroviral therapy. These receptors came from a woman between 50 and 59 years old with HIV.

This clone has only one observation. The V gene is TRBV2, the J gene TRBJ2-7, with 9 bases aligning to TRBD1. V dropped 6 bases and J dropped 5; count of bases not matched to a gene: 5. CDR1 and CDR2 from the germline V gene are SNHLY and FYNNEI. The CDR3 runs 13 residues. DNA for the CDR3: TGTGCCAGCAGCCGCACAGGGGGCCACGAGCAGTACTTC. Translation gives CASSRTGGHEQYF. The entire variable domain, with the rest obtained from reference TRBV2 and TRBJ2-7, is as follows: EPEVTQTPSHQVTQMGQEVILRCVPISNHLYFYWYRQILGQKVEFLVSFYNNEISEKSEIFDDQFSVERPDGSNFTLKIRSTKLEDSAMYFCASSRTGGHEQYFGPGTRLTVT.

This chain joins TRBV6-6 and TRBJ1-5; 9 bases line up with TRBD1. Germline V gene lookup returns CDR1 MNHNY and CDR2 SVGAGI (reference sequence). The CDR3 spans 15 residues. V was clipped by 5 bases and J by 6 bases; unmatched bases: 8. CDR3 amino acids: CASSLRQGVSQPQHF. DNA of the CDR3: TGTGCCAGCAGTCTGCGACAGGGGGTTAGTCAGCCCCAGCATTTT.

J is TRBJ2-7 and V is TRBV2; 7 bases line up with TRBD1. The CDR3 has 15 amino acids. The ends lost 2 bases at V and 0 bases at J; junction bases unmatched: 4. The germline V gene encodes CDR1 SNHLY and CDR2 FYNNEI. CDR3 sequence reads: CASSESTGSSYEQYF. The DNA of the CDR3 is TGTGCCAGCAGTGAATCGACAGGGAGCTCCTACGAGCAGTACTTC.

V and J are TRBV19 and TRBJ1-5; 11 bases match TRBD1. The ends lost 5 bases at V and 1 base at J; junction bases unmatched: 4. CDR3 length: 16 amino acids. The germline V gene encodes CDR1 LNHDA and CDR2 SQIVND (reference sequence). The CDR3, as DNA: TGTGCCAGTAGTGCGGGACAGGGGGTGAGCAATCAGCCCCAGCATTTT. Residues: CASSAGQGVSNQPQHF.

The chain uses TRBV19 and TRBJ2-5, with 8 bases fitting TRBD1. The germline gives CDR1 LNHDA, CDR2 SQIVND (reference sequence). The CDR3 has 16 residues. The trim removed 2 bases at V and 1 base at J, leaving 6 bases unmatched. The CDR3 loop is CASSISAQGAQETQYF. The CDR3 DNA is TGTGCCAGTAGTATAAGCGCGCAGGGGGCCCAAGAGACCCAGTACTTC.

This clone was picked up one time. The chain carries TRBV7-6 and TRBJ2-1; 7 positions agree with TRBD1. V shed 1 base, J shed 4 bases, and the junction held 1 base outside the gene matches. The CDR3 spans 14 residues. Germline V gene sequence: CDR1 SGHVS, CDR2 FNYEAQ. The CDR3 sequence is CASSLGTGYNEQFF. In DNA form, the CDR3 reads TGTGCCAGCAGCTTAGGGACAGGATACAATGAGCAGTTCTTC.

J is TRBJ2-2 and V is TRBV4-3; no definite D call. Trimming pared 1 base from V and 1 base from J, leaving 7 bases between. CDR1 and CDR2 from the germline V gene are LGHNA and YSLEER. The CDR3 consists of 15 residues. The CDR3 DNA is TGCGCCAGCAGCCAAGTGGCCAGGAACACCGGGGAGCTGTTTTTT. It translates to CASSQVARNTGELFF.

The rearrangement joins TRBV25-1 to TRBJ1-2; D gene uncertain. This CDR3 contains 15 residues. Trimming removed 1 base at V and 0 bases at J, with 9 bases between. The germline V gene has CDR1 MGHDK and CDR2 SYGVNS. Written as DNA, the CDR3 is TGTGCCAGCAGTGAATTAGGCGGGGCTAACTATGGCTACACCTTC. Protein product: CASSELGGANYGYTF.

The genes are TRBV7-2 and TRBJ1-2, with 9 bases aligning to TRBD1. This CDR3 comprises 14 residues. The V and J ends lost 4 bases and 2 bases, in that order; junction bases with no gene match: 2. The germline gives CDR1 SGHTA, CDR2 FQGNSA. For the CDR3, the DNA is TGTGCCAGCAGCTCGGACAGGGGAAACTATGGCTACACCTTC. Its translation is CASSSDRGNYGYTF.

The chain's CDR3 is CASGSDSYYEQYF. CDR3 nucleotide sequence: TGTGCCAGCGGAAGCGACAGTTACTACGAGCAGTACTTC. The J gene is TRBJ2-7, the V gene TRBV6-1; perhaps TRBD1 as D (5 bases). This CDR3 is built from 13 residues. Germline lookup yields CDR1 MNHNS and CDR2 SASEGT. The V gene lost 8 bases and the J gene lost 3 bases, with 14 bases spanning the gap.

The V and J genes are TRBV12-5 and TRBJ1-2; a possible D gene is TRBD1 (5 bases). V lost 2 bases to trimming and J lost 3 bases, with 7 bases between them. Germline CDR1 and CDR2: LGHNT and FRNRAP. The CDR3 spans 13 residues. In DNA form, the CDR3 reads TGTGCTAGTGGTTTGCAGGGACACTATGGCTACACCTTC. Translation gives CASGLQGHYGYTF.

This clone occurred once. V usage is TRBV9 and J usage is TRBJ2-5, with a tentative D call TRBD2 (7 bases). V lost 0 bases, J lost 4 bases, and 16 bases lay in between. Germline loops: CDR1 SGDLS, CDR2 YYNGEE. The CDR3 runs to 16 residues. CDR3 amino acids: CASSVGGGAIGETQYF. The CDR3 nucleotides read TGTGCCAGCAGCGTAGGAGGGGGGGCGATCGGAGAGACCCAGTACTTC.

The V gene is TRBV27, the J gene TRBJ1-1; a weak D match, TRBD1 (6 bases). The CDR3 loop spans 16 amino acids. Germline values: CDR1 MNHEY, CDR2 SMNVEV (reference sequence). Trimming removed 5 bases from V and 0 bases from J, with 16 bases in between. DNA for the CDR3: TGTGCCAGCAGTCCGGACAGAAGACCCTTGAACACTGAAGCTTTCTTT. This translates into CASSPDRRPLNTEAFF.

The CDR3 region is CASSSYSGWNTEAFF. The CDR3 coding sequence is TGTGCCAGCAGCTCCTACAGCGGCTGGAACACTGAAGCTTTCTTT. The V and J genes are TRBV5-6 and TRBJ1-1; D is undetermined. CDR3 length: 15 residues. Germline loops: CDR1 SGHDT, CDR2 YYEEEE. V lost 3 bases to trimming and J lost 1 base, with 13 bases between them. Full variable domain (remainder filled in from reference TRBV5-6 and TRBJ1-1): DAGVTQSPTHLIKTRGQQVTLRCSPKSGHDTVSWYQQALGQGPQFIFQYYEEEERQRGNFPDRFSGHQFPNYSSELNVNALLLGDSALYLCASSSYSGWNTEAFFGQGTRLTVV.

This chain links TRBV6-5 with TRBJ2-7; possibly TRBD1 for D (8 bases). V lost 9 bases and J 3 bases, leaving 12 bases between the germline ends. Germline V gives CDR1 MNHEY, CDR2 SVGAGI. The CDR3 is 12 residues long. This CDR3 is CASHRGGYEQYF. In DNA, the CDR3 is TGTGCCAGTCACAGGGGGGGCTACGAGCAGTACTTC.

The V call is TRBV27, the J call TRBJ1-5; TRBD1 might be the D (5 bases). The germline V gene has CDR1 MNHEY and CDR2 SMNVEV (reference sequence). The V gene lost 6 bases and the J gene lost 2 bases, with 17 bases spanning the gap. This CDR3 is built from 16 residues. This CDR3 is CASSSVGGKGNQPQHF. CDR3 in DNA: TGTGCCAGCAGCTCCGTTGGGGGGAAGGGCAATCAGCCCCAGCATTTT.